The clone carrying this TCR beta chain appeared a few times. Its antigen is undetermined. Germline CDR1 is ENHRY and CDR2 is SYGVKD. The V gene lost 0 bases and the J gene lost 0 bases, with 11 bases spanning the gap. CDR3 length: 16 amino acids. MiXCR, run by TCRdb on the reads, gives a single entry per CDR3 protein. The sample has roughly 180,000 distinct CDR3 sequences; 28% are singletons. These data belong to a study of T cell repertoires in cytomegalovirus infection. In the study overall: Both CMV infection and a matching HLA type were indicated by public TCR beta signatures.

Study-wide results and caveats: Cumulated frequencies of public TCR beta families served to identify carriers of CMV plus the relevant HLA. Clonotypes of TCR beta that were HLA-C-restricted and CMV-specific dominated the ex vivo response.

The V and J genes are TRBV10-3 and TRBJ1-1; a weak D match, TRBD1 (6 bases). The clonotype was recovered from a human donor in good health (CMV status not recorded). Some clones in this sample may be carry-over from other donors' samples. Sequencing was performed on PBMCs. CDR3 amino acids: CAISESIGGMNTEAFF. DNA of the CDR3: TGTGCCATCAGTGAGTCGATAGGGGGAATGAACACTGAAGCTTTCTTT.